These T cell receptor beta chains were read from a single sample in a study of blood T cell repertoires in COVID-19. Produced via immunoSEQ multiplex PCR; TCRdb's table is partial and in-frame only. Of under 150,000 clones listed, around 88% are singletons. Sequencing input: PBMCs or T cells enriched from blood (not recorded which). The source of these receptors is a woman between 50 and 59 years old who had recovered from COVID-19. The CDR3 runs from the conserved cysteine through the conserved F or W. D genes are given only for firm matches. Clone size, where shown, is once, few, many, or a class for clones that have expanded.

d_gene	v_gene	abundance	j_gene	CDR3nt	CDR3aa
TRBD2	TRBV5-1	-	TRBJ2-7	TGCGCCAGCACTCACAGCGGGGGACGCGAGCAGTACTTC	CASTHSGGREQYF
-	TRBV6-5	-	TRBJ1-1	TGTGCCAGCAGTACCTCAAACAATTGGGGCGCTGAAGCTTTCTTT	CASSTSNNWGAEAFF
-	TRBV7-6	-	TRBJ1-1	TGTGCCAGCAGCTTAGATTTGGGGGGGATGGCTGAAGCTTTCTTT	CASSLDLGGMAEAFF
TRBD1	TRBV11-3	-	TRBJ1-5	TGTGCCAGCAGCCCCGGGACAGGGAGCAATCAGCCCCAGCATTTT	CASSPGTGSNQPQHF
-	TRBV6-5	-	TRBJ2-7	TGTGCCAGCAGGGGGAACAGGGAATCCTACGAGCAGTACTTC	CASRGNRESYEQYF
TRBD1	TRBV3-1/TRBV3-2	-	TRBJ1-2	TGTGCCAGCAGCCAACGGACAGGGGCGCTTGACTATGGCTACACCTTC	CASSQRTGALDYGYTF
-	TRBV15	-	TRBJ1-4	TGTGCCACCAGCAGATCTTATTCAGGGTTTAATGAAAAACTGTTTTTT	CATSRSYSGFNEKLFF
-	TRBV20-1	-	TRBJ1-5	TGCAGTGCGAAAGATGGTCTGCGGCAGCATTTT	CSAKDGLRQHF
-	TRBV11-2	-	TRBJ1-2	TGTGCCAGCAGCTTAGAGGGGACCGGGGGGGGCTACACCTTC	CASSLEGTGGGYTF
TRBD1	TRBV7-3	-	TRBJ1-2	TGTGCCAGCAGCATATCGGACAGGTCGGCCAGGTATGGCTACACCTTC	CASSISDRSARYGYTF
-	TRBV3-1/TRBV3-2	-	TRBJ1-3	TGTGCCAGCAGCCAAGATGCGGGGGGAAACACCATATATTTT	CASSQDAGGNTIYF
TRBD1	TRBV7-2	-	TRBJ1-2	TGTGCCAGCAGCTTAGACCTGGGACAGGGGGACGGCTACACCTTC	CASSLDLGQGDGYTF
TRBD1	TRBV19	-	TRBJ2-7	TGTGCCACCACAAGGACAGGCCGATCCTACGAGCAGTACTTC	CATTRTGRSYEQYF
-	TRBV11-1	-	TRBJ1-4	TGTGCCAGCAGCACCGGGACTGCAACTAATGAAAAACTGTTTTTT	CASSTGTATNEKLFF
TRBD1	TRBV3-1/TRBV3-2	-	TRBJ1-4	TGTGCCAGCAGCCAAGATTGGACAGGGGTAGGAAAACTGTTTTTT	CASSQDWTGVGKLFF
-	TRBV19	-	TRBJ1-1	TGTGCCAGTAGTATACGGGAAAGAGGGGGGGCTGAAGCTTTCTTT	CASSIRERGGAEAFF
-	TRBV5-1	-	TRBJ1-5	TGCGCCAGCAGCTTGACAGGGTACAATCAGCCCCAGCATTTT	CASSLTGYNQPQHF
-	TRBV11-2	once	TRBJ1-2	TGTGCCAGCAGGGAGACAGGAAGATATGGCTACACCTTC	CASRETGRYGYTF
TRBD2	TRBV20-1	-	TRBJ2-5	TGCAGTGCTAGTAGTTTAAGCGGGGGGACGTCGGGGACCCAGTACTTC	CSASSLSGGTSGTQYF
-	TRBV14	-	TRBJ1-6	TGTGCCAGCAGCCACTCTAATTCACCCCTCCACTTT	CASSHSNSPLHF
TRBD1	TRBV27	-	TRBJ1-2	TGTGCCAGCAGACCTTCGGACAGGGTCTATGGCTACACCTTC	CASRPSDRVYGYTF
-	TRBV9	-	TRBJ1-2	TGTGCCAGCAATGAACTGGACAGCCCATATGGCTACACCTTC	CASNELDSPYGYTF